This note documents a single T cell receptor (beta chain) sequence. What it binds is unknown. The CDR3 runs to 17 residues. V lost 5 bases and J lost 1, with 15 bases in between. Via MiXCR, TCRdb re-called the RT-PCR reads, giving one row per CDR3 protein. This sample has roughly 500,000 distinct CDR3 sequences, with around 25% found just once. This sample is part of a study of response to subunit inactivated influenza vaccine. Points from the study as a whole: Few new T cells, the authors suggested, are recruited by each seasonal influenza vaccination.

This rearrangement joins TRBV12-3 or TRBV12-4 to TRBJ2-6; D perhaps matches TRBD2 (5 bases). This TCR came from a man aged 45 to 65 who received an inactivated influenza vaccine. Specimen: CD4+ T cells sorted from PBMCs, collected approximately 5 days after vaccination. CDR3 nucleotides: TGTGCCAGCAGTGAGGGTTTTCTCAGGTCTGGGGCCAACGTCCTGACTTTC. It codes for CASSEGFLRSGANVLTF.